The 4 T cell receptor beta chains reported below all come from one sample, sequenced in a study of radiation and T cells in renal cell carcinoma. Described time point: baseline pretreatment blood. Treatment meaning: 15 Gy SBRT to primary tumor, nephrectomy 4 weeks later. TCRdb keeps only in-frame clones here, not all; method: immunoSEQ multiplex PCR. The sample consists of around 140,000 clones, around 90% of them appearing once. The input for sequencing was blood, taken from a patient whose treatment included radiotherapy and nephrectomy. The receptors shown here come from a woman aged 70-85 years with renal cell carcinoma.

This sequence joins TRBV2 and TRBJ1-1, with D hard to call. Trimming stripped 6 bases from V and 0 bases from J, with 11 bases between. This CDR3 has 14 amino acids. The germline V gene encodes CDR1 SNHLY and CDR2 FYNNEI. The CDR3 reads CASSELAMNTEAFF. CDR3 sequence (DNA): TGTGCCAGCAGCGAATTGGCAATGAACACTGAAGCTTTCTTT. The full variable domain, completed using reference TRBV2 and TRBJ1-1, is EPEVTQTPSHQVTQMGQEVILRCVPISNHLYFYWYRQILGQKVEFLVSFYNNEISEKSEIFDDQFSVERPDGSNFTLKIRSTKLEDSAMYFCASSELAMNTEAFFGQGTRLTVV.

On this clone: One end of the junction is discordant with germline, which a read error may explain. CDR3 residues: CASSLATSGIYNEQFF. The CDR3 coding sequence is TGTGCTAGCAGCTTAGCCACTAGCGGGATATACAATGAGCAGTTCTTC. The chain employs TRBV7-7 and TRBJ2-1, with TRBD2 matching over 10 bases. Germline assignment: CDR1 SSHAT and CDR2 FNYEAQ (reference sequence). The CDR3 contains 16 residues.

V and J are TRBV19 and TRBJ2-7; D ambiguous. Between the trimmed V and J ends, which lost 5 bases and 2 bases, there was a span of 10 bases. Per the germline V gene, CDR1 is LNHDA and CDR2 is SQIVND (reference sequence). This CDR3 comprises 13 residues. The CDR3 DNA sequence: TGTGCCAGTAGTTCCAGACACCCCTACGAGCAGTACTTC. This codes for CASSSRHPYEQYF.

V gene TRBV4-2 combines with J gene TRBJ2-5, with a tentative D call TRBD1 (5 bases). Germline V gene sequence: CDR1 LGHNA, CDR2 YNFKEQ. Trimming removed 0 bases from V and 5 bases from J, with 25 bases in between. The CDR3 spans 19 residues. CDR3 protein: CASSQDLGNTEMGHETQYF. Here the CDR3 DNA reads TGTGCCAGCAGCCAAGATCTGGGAAATACTGAAATGGGGCATGAGACCCAGTACTTC.